This TCR beta chain was identified during a study of molecular identifiers for immune sequencing clone quantification. Each library that profiled naive CD8 cells came from roughly 20,000 to 1,000,000 sorted cells with 10%, 30% or 50% RNA. The CD8+CD4-CCR7+CD45RA+ phenotype defined the sorted naive CD8 T cells. This CDR3 spans 16 amino acids. CDR1 and CDR2 (germline): SNHLY, FYNNEI. V gave up 6 bases and J gave up 2 bases; unmatched junction bases: 13. This clonotype was seen a few times. It was with previously described methods and listed TCR primers that bulk TCR libraries were made. TCRdb re-derived calls from the PCR reads in MiXCR, one entry per CDR3 protein. The profile shows some 320,000 distinct CDR3 sequences, roughly 24% of them singletons.

The chain is built from TRBV2 and TRBJ2-7; 7 bases line up with TRBD1. Specimen: naive CD8+ T cells from blood, with Jurkat cell RNA spiked in. Subset: FACS-sorted CD8+CD4-CCR7+CD45RA+ naive T cells. This receptor was identified in a human donor in good health. Some libraries in this study had Jurkat cell RNA spiked in. CDR3 nucleotide sequence: TGTGCCAGCAGCTTTGACAGGGCAGAAGTAACCTACGAGCAGTACTTC. This translates into CASSFDRAEVTYEQYF.